A single sample gave rise to the 2 T cell receptor beta chains below, sequenced in a study of cytomegalovirus exposure and HLA in healthy donors. The PCR ran on 60 Vbeta and 13 Jbeta primers. TCRdb's table, derived via immunoSEQ multiplex PCR, lists solely in-frame clones and lacks some. The table lists about 200,000 clones, around 80% of them singletons. Sequenced input: PBMCs. The receptors shown here come from a man aged 35-49 years in good health and CMV-seropositive.

The rearrangement uses TRBV28 and TRBJ2-1; 11 bases match TRBD2. The germline V gene has CDR1 MDHEN and CDR2 SYDVKM. The J segment lost 5 bases and the V segment lost 5 bases, leaving 5 bases of the junction unmatched. The CDR3 has 15 residues. The CDR3 loop reads CASSLLAGGDNEQFF. CDR3 DNA: TGTGCCAGCAGTCTCCTAGCGGGAGGAGACAATGAGCAGTTCTTC.

The CDR3 loop is CASSPSTGPGGYTF. The CDR3 DNA reads as TGTGCCAGCAGCCCTTCGACAGGGCCTGGAGGCTACACCTTC. This chain joins TRBV7-3 and TRBJ1-2; 7 nucleotides match TRBD1. Trimming at V came to 5 bases and at J to 8 bases, leaving 11 bases not matched to a gene. The CDR3 has 14 residues. Germline CDR1 SGHTA, CDR2 FQGTGA.